A selection of T cell receptor beta chains follows, all from one sample in a study of blood T cell repertoires in COVID-19. The repertoire was sequenced with immunoSEQ multiplex PCR; TCRdb's copy has only in-frame clones and lacks some. Here the sample spans around 72,000 clones, 88% being singletons. Specimen: peripheral blood. Receptors were obtained from a man aged 45-60 years with acute or convalescent COVID-19. Each CDR3 is given with its conserved first and last residue. The D gene is left open where the match is weak. For some rows the clone size is stated as once, few or many, or as a class when expanded; others skip it.

v_call,j_call,d_call,clone_size,cdr3_nt,cdr3_aa
TRBV28,TRBJ2-7,TRBD1,NA,TGTGCCAGCCATAATGCACAGGGGATTGGCTACGAGCAGTACTTC,CASHNAQGIGYEQYF
TRBV5-1,TRBJ2-2,TRBD2,NA,TGCGCCAGCAGCCCCCGACTAGCGGGGGCCACCGGGGAGCTGTTTTTT,CASSPRLAGATGELFF
TRBV7-9,TRBJ2-7,TRBD1,NA,TGTGCCAGCAGCTTAGCAGCGACAGGGGGAACCTACGAGCAGTACTTC,CASSLAATGGTYEQYF
TRBV9,TRBJ1-6,NA,NA,TGTGCCAGCAGCGTAGCAGGACACCCCGATTCACCCCTCCACTTT,CASSVAGHPDSPLHF
TRBV6-1,TRBJ2-5,TRBD1,NA,TGTGCCAGCAGTGAAGTCCAGGGGGCTGAGACCCAGTACTTC,CASSEVQGAETQYF
TRBV5-1,TRBJ1-2,NA,NA,TGCGCCAGCAGCTTGGCCTTAGGAGGTACCTATGGCTACACCTTC,CASSLALGGTYGYTF
TRBV27,TRBJ2-2,TRBD2,NA,TGTGCCAGCAGTCGGACTAGCACGTATCCTGCCGGGGAGCTGTTTTTT,CASSRTSTYPAGELFF
TRBV3-1/TRBV3-2,TRBJ2-7,NA,NA,TGTGCCAGCAGCCCCCAGGGCTCTCAAACCTACGAGCAGTACTTC,CASSPQGSQTYEQYF
TRBV9,TRBJ2-1,TRBD1,once,TGTGCCAGCAGCGCTACAGGGGGCGCCTCCTACAATGAGCAGTTCTTC,CASSATGGASYNEQFF
TRBV5-1,TRBJ2-5,NA,NA,TGCGCCAGCAGCGAGGGAAACGGGTACCAAGAGACCCAGTACTTC,CASSEGNGYQETQYF
TRBV6-5,TRBJ1-2,NA,NA,TGTGCCAGCGGTCGGGACAACGCTGTCTATGGCTACACCTTC,CASGRDNAVYGYTF
TRBV13,TRBJ1-2,NA,NA,TGTGCCAGCACCCCCCCGGGTACAAGATCCAACTATGGCTACACCTTC,CASTPPGTRSNYGYTF
TRBV10-1,TRBJ2-5,NA,few,TGCGCCAGCAGTGTGGGACATGGGGAGACCCAGTACTTC,CASSVGHGETQYF
TRBV5-1,TRBJ2-2,TRBD1,NA,TGCGCCAGCAGTCTGGACAGGGGGACCACCGGGGAGCTGTTTTTT,CASSLDRGTTGELFF
TRBV27,TRBJ2-1,NA,NA,TGTGCCAGCAACCCCGGGAGCCAGTACAATGAGCAGTTCTTC,CASNPGSQYNEQFF
TRBV11-2,TRBJ1-2,TRBD1,NA,TGTGCCAGCAGCCGGGACAGGCTTGATGGCTACACCTTC,CASSRDRLDGYTF
TRBV11-2,TRBJ2-2,NA,NA,TGTGCCAGCAGCGAATTTGAGGTATTGAACACCGGGGAGCTGTTTTTT,CASSEFEVLNTGELFF
TRBV5-4,TRBJ1-1,TRBD1,NA,TGTGCCAGCAGCTCGACAGGGGACACTGAAGCTTTCTTT,CASSSTGDTEAFF
TRBV5-1,TRBJ2-5,TRBD1,NA,TGCGCCAGCAGCTTGACAGGGGCCTCAGAGACCCAGTACTTC,CASSLTGASETQYF
TRBV7-9,TRBJ1-4,NA,NA,TGTGCCAGCAGCTTAGGGGCACTCACAAATGAAAAACTGTTTTTT,CASSLGALTNEKLFF
TRBV27,TRBJ2-2,TRBD2,NA,TGTGCCAGCACCCTGACTAGCGGGGGGGCCGGGACCGGGGAGCTGTTTTTT,CASTLTSGGAGTGELFF
TRBV19,TRBJ1-5,TRBD1,NA,TGTGCCAGTAGTGGTCGTGGAGGGGGCGTCAGTAAGGGTCAGCCCCAGCATTTT,CASSGRGGGVSKGQPQHF
TRBV28,TRBJ1-1,NA,few,TGTGCCAGCATCCCTGGCGGGAGGGGGATGAATTCAGCTTTCTTT,CASIPGGRGMNSAFF
TRBV6-5,TRBJ2-3,TRBD2,NA,TGTGCCAGCAGTTACGGGCTAGCGGGGGGGGATACGCAGTATTTT,CASSYGLAGGDTQYF
TRBV19,TRBJ1-5,NA,NA,TGTGCCAGTAGTATCGGACTGAGCAATCAGCCCCAGCATTTT,CASSIGLSNQPQHF
TRBV2,TRBJ1-5,NA,few,TGTGCCAGCAGTCCCAGACAGAGCAATCAGCCCCAGCATTTT,CASSPRQSNQPQHF
TRBV5-5,TRBJ2-7,TRBD2,NA,TGTGCCAGCAGACCCCTGGCTAGCGGCCGATTTCGTAACGAGCAGTACTTC,CASRPLASGRFRNEQYF
TRBV7-7,TRBJ2-2,TRBD2,few,TGTGCTAGCAGTCCCCGACTAGCGGGGGTTTCGAGTACCGGGGAGCTGTTTTTT,CASSPRLAGVSSTGELFF
TRBV5-1,TRBJ1-1,NA,NA,TGCGCCAGCAGCCAGTGGACACCGAACACTGAAGCTTTCTTT,CASSQWTPNTEAFF
TRBV3-1/TRBV3-2,TRBJ1-2,TRBD1,NA,TGTGCCAGCAGCCAAAGCCCACAGGGGGCCGATAACTATGGCTACACCTTC,CASSQSPQGADNYGYTF
TRBV18,TRBJ2-1,NA,NA,TGTGCCAGCTCACCTGTTGGAGAGGTACCCCCCCTTCCGCAGTTCTTC,CASSPVGEVPPLPQFF
TRBV7-3,TRBJ2-5,TRBD2,once,TGTGCCAGCAGCTCTAGCGGGGGGGCAGGGACCCAGTACTTC,CASSSSGGAGTQYF
TRBV5-1,TRBJ2-1,TRBD1,once,TGCGCCAGCAGCACGATCGACAGGGGAAGTGAGCAGTTCTTC,CASSTIDRGSEQFF
TRBV6-2/TRBV6-3,TRBJ2-3,TRBD2,NA,TGTGCCAGCAGTTACTGGCGGGGGTCGGATACGCAGTATTTT,CASSYWRGSDTQYF
TRBV9,TRBJ1-5,NA,NA,TGTGCCAGCAGCCCTGGACAGTGGAATCAGCCCCAGCATTTT,CASSPGQWNQPQHF
TRBV11-3,TRBJ2-3,NA,NA,TGTGCCAGCAGCCCGTACCAGGGGACAGATACGCAGTATTTT,CASSPYQGTDTQYF
TRBV4-2,TRBJ2-5,TRBD2,NA,TGTGCCAGCAGCCTCTCGGTAGCGGGCATAGAGACCCAGTACTTC,CASSLSVAGIETQYF
TRBV19,TRBJ1-2,NA,NA,TGTGCCAGTAGGGACAGTGGCTACACCTTC,CASRDSGYTF
TRBV3-1/TRBV3-2,TRBJ2-1,TRBD1,NA,TGTGCCAGCAGCCAAGAAATCAGGGGGTTAAATGAGCAGTTCTTC,CASSQEIRGLNEQFF
TRBV19,TRBJ2-6,TRBD1,few,TGTGCCAGTAGTATTTGGACAGGGGGGTCTGGGGCCAACGTCCTGACTTTC,CASSIWTGGSGANVLTF
TRBV5-1,TRBJ1-2,TRBD1,NA,TGCGCCAGCAGCTTGGCCGAGACAGGGGACTATGGCTACACCTTC,CASSLAETGDYGYTF
TRBV2,TRBJ1-6,NA,NA,TGTGCCAGCAGGAGAACAGGGCAGATAGGGAATTCACCCCTCCACTTT,CASRRTGQIGNSPLHF
TRBV11-1,TRBJ1-4,TRBD1,once,TGTGCCAGCAAGAAGGGACAGAGTAATGAAAAACTGTTTTTT,CASKKGQSNEKLFF
TRBV3-1/TRBV3-2,TRBJ2-1,TRBD2,NA,TGTGCCAGCAGCCAAGAAATTCTAGCGGGGGGGGTCAGCTCCTACAATGAGCAGTTCTTC,CASSQEILAGGVSSYNEQFF
TRBV5-1,TRBJ1-2,NA,NA,TGCGCCAGCAGCTTGGGACAGCTAGCTAACTATGGCTACACCTTC,CASSLGQLANYGYTF
TRBV2,TRBJ1-3,TRBD1,NA,TGTGCCAGCATAGGGACAGGCGGACCATACTCTGGAAACACCATATATTTT,CASIGTGGPYSGNTIYF
TRBV5-4,TRBJ2-5,NA,NA,TGTGCCAGCAGCTTGGCCAAAGAGACCCAGTACTTC,CASSLAKETQYF
TRBV30,TRBJ1-3,NA,NA,TGTGCCTGGAGGTCTCAGGGGCTCTCTGGAAACACCATATATTTT,CAWRSQGLSGNTIYF
TRBV30,TRBJ2-5,TRBD2,NA,TGTGCCTGGAGTGTATCGGGGGGGGCCGGTCTGGAGACCCAGTACTTC,CAWSVSGGAGLETQYF
TRBV6-6,TRBJ1-2,NA,NA,TGTGCCATCACAGGAGCTAACTATGGCTACACCTTC,CAITGANYGYTF
TRBV27,TRBJ2-7,TRBD1,NA,TGTGCCAGCAGTCCAGGGACAGGGGGAATCGAGCAGTACTTC,CASSPGTGGIEQYF
TRBV6-2/TRBV6-3,TRBJ2-3,TRBD1,NA,TGTGCCAGCAGTTGGACAGGGGCAGATACGCAGTATTTT,CASSWTGADTQYF